Below are 27 T cell receptor beta chains sequenced from a single sample in a study of cytomegalovirus exposure and HLA in healthy donors. PCR involved 60 Vbeta and 13 Jbeta primers. Sequencing was performed with immunoSEQ multiplex PCR; in TCRdb, only in-frame clones are kept and a portion is missing. Of around 120,000 clones detected, 65% to 85% appear once; the ten largest clones hold about 1.8%. Material: PBMCs. Receptors were obtained from a woman aged 40 to 50 in good health and CMV-seronegative.

The rearrangement links TRBV2 to TRBJ1-2, with a weak D call TRBD1 (6 bases). Germline V gene data show CDR1 as SNHLY and CDR2 as FYNNEI. Trimming pared 1 base from V and 8 bases from J, leaving 14 bases between. This CDR3 spans 14 amino acids. The CDR3 DNA reads as TGTGCCAGCAGTGAAGGGTCGGGGGGGCTCGGCTACACCTTC. Translating it yields CASSEGSGGLGYTF.

This sequence joins TRBV18 and TRBJ2-2, with D possibly being TRBD1 (6 bases). The CDR3 covers 16 residues. Germline CDR1 KGHSH, CDR2 LQKENI. Trimming removed 3 bases from V and 0 bases from J, with 11 bases in between. The CDR3 nucleotides are TGTGCCAGCTCACCGCAGACAGGACCGAACACCGGGGAGCTGTTTTTT. Its translation: CASSPQTGPNTGELFF.

This CDR3 reads CASSSPGTGIDSPLHF. As DNA, the CDR3 is TGCGCCAGCAGCTCTCCCGGGACAGGGATCGATTCACCCCTCCACTTT. The J gene is TRBJ1-6, the V gene TRBV5-1; 9 bases match TRBD1. The CDR3 length is 16 residues. Germline CDR1 reads SGHRS; CDR2 reads YFSETQ. After removal of 3 bases from V and 8 bases from J, the junction contained 9 bases not matched to a gene. Looking up the rest from reference TRBV5-1 and TRBJ1-6 gives the full variable domain: KAGVTQTPRYLIKTRGQQVTLSCSPISGHRSVSWYQQTPGQGLQFLFEYFSETQRNKGNFPGRFSGRQFSNSRSEMNVSTLELGDSALYLCASSSPGTGIDSPLHFGNGTRLTVT.

This sequence joins TRBV30 and TRBJ2-3, with a possible D match to TRBD2 (6 bases). Trimming cost V 0 bases and J 7 bases, with 11 bases left between them. The CDR3 is 13 amino acids. CDR1 is GTSNPN, CDR2 SVGIG, per germline (reference sequence). The chain's CDR3 is CAWSVAGTNTQYF. The DNA for the CDR3 is TGTGCCTGGAGTGTTGCGGGAACGAATACGCAGTATTTT.

V gene TRBV5-6 combines with J gene TRBJ2-7; a possible D gene is TRBD1 (6 bases). Germline V lookup: CDR1 SGHDT, CDR2 YYEEEE. Trimming removed 1 base at V and 2 bases at J, with 10 bases between. The CDR3 has 14 amino acids. CDR3 sequence reads: CASSLSTGPYEQYF. The CDR3 DNA reads TGTGCCAGCAGCTTGTCAACAGGGCCCTACGAGCAGTACTTC.

J is TRBJ1-6 and V is TRBV19; a possible D gene is TRBD1 (5 bases). V lost 5 bases to trimming and J lost 0 bases, with 17 bases between them. CDR3 length: 18 residues. Germline V CDR1 and CDR2: LNHDA, SQIVND (reference sequence). CDR3 nucleotide sequence: TGTGCCAGTAGTCGTGGGAGGACAATTAGCTCCTATAATTCACCCCTCCACTTT. This gives the protein CASSRGRTISSYNSPLHF.

CDR3 protein: CASNRGSTDTQYF. CDR3 nucleotide sequence: TGTGCCAGCAACCGGGGTAGCACAGATACGCAGTATTTT. This sequence joins TRBV6-6 and TRBJ2-3; D possibly corresponds to TRBD2 (5 bases). Trimming left V 7 bases short and J 0 bases short, with 8 bases between. Germline V CDR1 and CDR2: MNHNY, SVGAGI (reference sequence). The CDR3 sequence is 13 residues long.

The V call is TRBV11-2, the J call TRBJ2-7, with TRBD1 identical over 7 bases. Germline V gives CDR1 SGHAT, CDR2 FQNNGV. There are 14 residues in the CDR3. V was pared by 4 bases and J by 1 base, with 4 bases of the junction left unmatched. The DNA for the CDR3 is TGTGCCAGCAGCTCACCGGGACAGTCCTACGAGCAGTACTTC. Its translation is CASSSPGQSYEQYF.

For this clone: The junction shows a germline mismatch at one end, possibly a read error. V gene TRBV7-9 combines with J gene TRBJ1-1; 11 nucleotides match TRBD1. In germline, CDR1 is SEHNR, CDR2 FQNEAQ (reference sequence). This CDR3 is 18 amino acids long. This CDR3 is CSSSLGLGTGGVGTEAFF. The CDR3 DNA is TGTTCCAGCAGCTTAGGTTTAGGGACAGGGGGGGTCGGCACTGAAGCTTTCTTT.

The V call is TRBV9, the J call TRBJ1-4; 7 bases line up with TRBD1. The V segment lost 3 bases and the J segment 0 bases; nucleotides outside the gene matches: 5. The CDR3 has 16 residues. Germline V gene sequence: CDR1 SGDLS, CDR2 YYNGEE. For the CDR3, the DNA is TGTGCCAGCAGCGAAGGGACAGCAACAACTAATGAAAAACTGTTTTTT. Its protein is CASSEGTATTNEKLFF.

This clone was recorded a few times. The chain links TRBV7-6 to TRBJ2-3; D gene uncertain. V was clipped by 0 bases and J by 5 bases, with 12 bases between them. There are 15 residues in the CDR3. In germline, CDR1 is SGHVS, CDR2 FNYEAQ. CDR3 bases: TGTGCCAGCAGCTTAGCGCATGGCCTCAGAGATACGCAGTATTTT. This translates into CASSLAHGLRDTQYF.

The rearrangement joins TRBV7-2 to TRBJ1-2; TRBD1 aligns across 7 bases. This CDR3 has 15 amino acids. Germline CDR1 is SGHTA and CDR2 is FQGNSA. Trimming removed 5 bases from V and 4 bases from J; junction bases left unmatched: 10. The CDR3 bases are TGTGCCAGCAGCCCAGGGGGAGACAGGATCTATGGCTACACCTTC. Its translation is CASSPGGDRIYGYTF.

V and J are TRBV27 and TRBJ2-3; D gene ambiguous. Germline CDR1 and CDR2: MNHEY and SMNVEV (reference sequence). V lost 1 base to trimming and J lost 0 bases, with 8 bases between them. The CDR3 runs to 15 residues. CDR3 in DNA: TGTGCCAGCAGTTTATGGTTTAGTAGCACAGATACGCAGTATTTT. Its protein product is CASSLWFSSTDTQYF.

This chain connects TRBV10-2 to TRBJ1-1; maybe TRBD1 (6 bases). CDR1 is WSHSY, CDR2 SAAADI, per germline. The V gene lost 4 bases and the J gene lost 0 bases, with 9 bases spanning the gap. The CDR3 runs to 14 residues. The CDR3 reads CASSAGQMNTEAFF. Here the CDR3 DNA reads TGCGCCAGCAGTGCTGGACAGATGAACACTGAAGCTTTCTTT.

This rearrangement joins TRBV19 to TRBJ1-3; no clear D gene. The CDR3 is made up of 16 amino acids. Germline CDR1 is LNHDA and CDR2 is SQIVND (reference sequence). V was shortened by 6 bases and J by 0 bases, with 15 bases between the two germline ends. The DNA for the CDR3 is TGTGCCAGTAGCCCCGGGTCGATTATCTCTGGAAACACCATATATTTT. Residues: CASSPGSIISGNTIYF.

This sequence joins TRBV6-1 and TRBJ2-3; D gene uncertain. V lost 3 bases to trimming and J lost 2 bases, with 12 bases between them. Germline-derived CDR1 and CDR2 are MNHNS and SASEGT. The CDR3 extends over 15 amino acids. The CDR3 is CASSEAVPFTDTQYF. The CDR3 coding sequence is TGTGCCAGCAGTGAGGCGGTACCTTTCACAGATACGCAGTATTTT.

The CDR3 DNA follows: TGTGCCAGCAGTTTAGAGGGGGCTTGGCAGCCCCAGCATTTT. This translates into CASSLEGAWQPQHF. The V gene is TRBV28, the J gene TRBJ1-5; TRBD1 matches at 7 bases. J lost 7 bases, V lost 2 bases, and 5 bases had no gene match. CDR1 is MDHEN and CDR2 is SYDVKM in the germline V gene. CDR3 size: 14 residues.

This chain uses TRBV7-2 with TRBJ2-5; 9 bases are shared with TRBD1. After removal of 2 bases from V and 6 bases from J, the junction contained 1 base not matched to a gene. The CDR3 loop spans 13 amino acids. Germline CDR1 is SGHTA and CDR2 is FQGNSA. DNA for the CDR3: TGTGCCAGCAGCTTAAACAGGGGGCAGACCCAGTACTTC. This translates into CASSLNRGQTQYF.

The V gene is TRBV27, the J gene TRBJ2-7; D is possibly TRBD2 (6 bases). CDR1 and CDR2 (germline): MNHEY, SMNVEV (reference sequence). The CDR3 extends over 14 amino acids. The germline V and J ends were trimmed by 6 bases and 4 bases, with 16 bases remaining between them. The CDR3 bases are TGTGCCAGCAGGACGGAGGGACCTAGTTACGAGCAGTACTTC. Translating it yields CASRTEGPSYEQYF.

CDR3 loop: CASSAGTSSYNEQFF. CDR3 sequence (DNA): TGTGCCAGCAGCGCCGGGACTAGCTCCTACAATGAGCAGTTCTTC. The chain carries TRBV7-3 and TRBJ2-1; 8 bases map to TRBD2. The CDR3 runs to 15 residues. The V segment lost 5 bases and the J segment 0 bases; nucleotides outside the gene matches: 3. Germline lookup yields CDR1 SGHTA and CDR2 FQGTGA.

This chain uses TRBV30 with TRBJ2-7, with TRBD1 as a possible D gene (6 bases). The germline V and J ends were trimmed by 1 base and 6 bases, with 22 bases remaining between them. The CDR3 length is 16 residues. Germline V lookup: CDR1 GTSNPN, CDR2 SVGIG (reference sequence). CDR3 nucleotide sequence: TGTGCCTGGAGTGAGGGTCACAGGGTCGAGTGGGGCGAGCAGTACTTC. It specifies CAWSEGHRVEWGEQYF.

V and J are TRBV5-1 and TRBJ2-1; the match to TRBD2 covers 7 bases. The length of the CDR3 is 13 residues. After removal of 0 bases from V and 6 bases from J, the junction contained 0 bases not matched to a gene. Germline CDR1 reads SGHRS; CDR2 reads YFSETQ. CDR3 DNA: TGCGCCAGCAGCTTGGGACTAGCCAATGAGCAGTTCTTC. Its translation: CASSLGLANEQFF.

This sequence joins TRBV19 and TRBJ2-3; 13 positions match TRBD2. Germline trimming cut 0 bases from V and 10 bases from J; bases unmatched to any gene: 10. The germline V gene has CDR1 LNHDA and CDR2 SQIVND (reference sequence). This CDR3 contains 17 residues. The chain's CDR3 is CASSIDITSGGAGAQYF. The CDR3, as DNA: TGTGCCAGTAGTATAGATATTACTAGCGGGGGGGCCGGAGCGCAGTATTTT.

This chain connects TRBV7-3 to TRBJ2-1; TRBD2 matches at 9 bases. Germline assignment: CDR1 SGHTA and CDR2 FQGTGA. The CDR3 extends over 15 amino acids. The V gene end was trimmed by 3 bases and the J gene end by 6 bases; junction bases not matched to a gene: 6. CDR3 DNA: TGTGCCAGCAGCTTGGGGACTAGCCTCCGCAATGAGCAGTTCTTC. This gives the protein CASSLGTSLRNEQFF.

This rearrangement joins TRBV28 to TRBJ1-5; D is uncertain. V lost 3 bases, J lost 6 bases, and 9 bases lay in between. Germline loops: CDR1 MDHEN, CDR2 SYDVKM. The CDR3 runs 13 residues. CDR3 sequence (DNA): TGTGCCAGCAGTTTTCCGCTCGGTCAGCCCCAGCATTTT. This encodes CASSFPLGQPQHF. Looking up the rest from reference TRBV28 and TRBJ1-5 gives the full variable domain: DVKVTQSSRYLVKRTGEKVFLECVQDMDHENMFWYRQDPGLGLRLIYFSYDVKMKEKGDIPEGYSVSREKKERFSLILESASTNQTSMYLCASSFPLGQPQHFGDGTRLSIL.

CDR3 sequence: CASSLAPLAGGNEQFF. The CDR3 DNA is TGTGCCAGCAGCTTAGCGCCACTAGCGGGGGGAAATGAGCAGTTCTTC. The chain employs TRBV11-3 and TRBJ2-1, with 12 positions matching TRBD2. The CDR3 contains 16 residues. The junction had 5 bases not matched to a gene; V was cut back by 1 base and J by 7 bases. Germline CDR1 and CDR2: SGHNT and YENEEA.

The rearrangement uses TRBV7-3 and TRBJ1-1, with 7 bases matching TRBD1. The CDR3 has 15 amino acids. Trimming took 5 bases from V and 3 from J; bases not matched to a gene: 9. Germline CDR1 and CDR2: SGHTA and FQGTGA. CDR3 amino acids: CASSPTGLGDTEAFF. In nucleotides, the CDR3 is TGTGCCAGCAGCCCGACAGGGCTCGGCGACACTGAAGCTTTCTTT.